Listed below are T cell receptor beta chains from one sample, sequenced in a study of CD8 T cells in Susac syndrome. TCRdb called the immunoSEQ multiplex PCR reads again in MiXCR, with one record for every CDR3 protein. In the table there are approximately 120,000 distinct CDR3 sequences, about 95% of which are singletons. The specimen sequenced was CD4+ T cells from PBMCs. The receptors derive from a human donor in good health. Each CDR3 is given with its conserved first and last residue. D genes are given only for firm matches. Size is omitted from some rows. Given values are once, few, many or a class for expanded clones.

D gene	clone size	J gene	V gene	CDR3 protein	CDR3 DNA
TRBD2	NA	TRBJ2-2	TRBV3-1	CASSQSSGGFTGELFF	TGTGCCAGCAGCCAAAGCAGCGGGGGGTTCACCGGGGAGCTGTTTTTT
TRBD1	NA	TRBJ2-5	TRBV28	CASSPGQGPTQYF	TGTGCCAGCAGTCCGGGACAGGGGCCGACCCAGTACTTC
NA	NA	TRBJ2-3	TRBV9	CASSALTWGTDTQYF	TGTGCCAGCAGCGCTCTTACCTGGGGCACAGATACGCAGTATTTT
TRBD2	NA	TRBJ2-7	TRBV29-1	CSVSRTSGSYEQYF	TGCAGCGTATCTAGGACTAGCGGGAGTTACGAGCAGTACTTC
NA	NA	TRBJ1-2	TRBV28	CASSLGGANYGYTF	TGTGCCAGCAGTTTGGGAGGAGCTAACTATGGCTACACCTTC
NA	NA	TRBJ2-2	TRBV5-1	CASSWSQGSWGTGELFF	TGCGCCAGCAGCTGGAGCCAGGGGAGTTGGGGCACCGGGGAGCTGTTTTTT
TRBD1	NA	TRBJ2-2	TRBV24-1	CATSELTGGRTGELFF	TGTGCCACCAGTGAACTGACAGGGGGCCGCACCGGGGAGCTGTTTTTT
TRBD1	NA	TRBJ1-2	TRBV29-1	CSVDRAGYGYTF	TGCAGCGTCGACAGGGCTGGCTATGGCTACACCTTC
NA	NA	TRBJ1-1	TRBV20-1	CSARDLRDNTEAFF	TGCAGTGCTAGAGATCTCAGAGATAACACTGAAGCTTTCTTT
TRBD2	NA	TRBJ2-1	TRBV7-3	CASSPAGGGRNEQFF	TGTGCCAGCAGCCCTGCGGGCGGGGGGAGAAATGAGCAGTTCTTC
NA	NA	TRBJ1-5	TRBV3-1	CASSQDSKGDRYNQPQHF	TGTGCCAGCAGCCAAGATAGTAAAGGAGACAGGTACAATCAGCCCCAGCATTTT
NA	NA	TRBJ1-5	TRBV19	CASSWGIVPQHF	TGTGCCAGTAGTTGGGGAATCGTGCCCCAGCATTTT
NA	NA	TRBJ1-5	TRBV2	CASSPIGSQPQHF	TGTGCCAGCAGCCCAATCGGGAGTCAGCCCCAGCATTTT
NA	NA	TRBJ2-1	TRBV2	CASSIIGSYNEQFF	TGTGCCAGCAGCATAATTGGCTCCTACAATGAGCAGTTCTTC
NA	NA	TRBJ1-4	TRBV2	CASGGPGLSEKLFF	TGTGCCAGCGGGGGACCAGGGCTGAGTGAAAAACTGTTTTTT
NA	NA	TRBJ2-1	TRBV29-1	CSVSGSYNEQFF	TGCAGCGTTTCAGGCTCCTACAATGAGCAGTTCTTC
NA	NA	TRBJ2-2	TRBV4-3	CASSQAELQNTGELFF	TGCGCCAGCAGCCAAGCGGAGCTCCAGAACACCGGGGAGCTGTTTTTT
TRBD1	NA	TRBJ2-5	TRBV24-1	CAIRDRGWYQETQYF	TGTGCCATCCGGGACAGGGGTTGGTACCAAGAGACCCAGTACTTC
TRBD1	NA	TRBJ1-6	TRBV2	CASSHDRGGNSPLHF	TGTGCCAGCAGTCACGACAGGGGAGGTAATTCACCCCTCCACTTT
NA	NA	TRBJ2-1	TRBV29-1	CSVQNSEQFF	TGCAGCGTCCAGAACAGTGAGCAGTTCTTC
NA	NA	TRBJ1-6	TRBV28	CASSRRQDNSPLHF	TGTGCCAGCAGTCGTAGACAGGATAATTCACCCCTCCACTTT
NA	NA	TRBJ2-3	TRBV30	CAWSLGVDTQYF	TGTGCCTGGAGCCTAGGGGTAGATACGCAGTATTTT
NA	NA	TRBJ2-7	TRBV20-1	CSASQILNNEQYF	TGCAGTGCTAGTCAGATCTTAAACAACGAGCAGTACTTC
NA	NA	TRBJ2-5	TRBV18	CASSRTLGETQYF	TGTGCCAGCTCGCGGACATTAGGGGAGACCCAGTACTTC
NA	NA	TRBJ2-7	TRBV12-3/TRBV12-4	CASSFREGRAKEQYF	TGTGCCAGCAGTTTTCGAGAGGGCAGGGCAAAAGAGCAGTACTTC
NA	NA	TRBJ2-6	TRBV2	CASSELRGGANVLTF	TGTGCCAGCAGTGAATTGAGAGGAGGGGCCAACGTCCTGACTTTC
TRBD2	NA	TRBJ2-5	TRBV29-1	CSVAPSGSQETQYF	TGCAGCGTTGCCCCTAGCGGGAGTCAAGAGACCCAGTACTTC
NA	NA	TRBJ2-7	TRBV7-2	CASSLGWTVNYEQYF	TGTGCCAGCAGCTTAGGTTGGACGGTCAACTACGAGCAGTACTTC
TRBD1	NA	TRBJ1-2	TRBV6-5	CASGTGNGYTF	TGTGCCAGCGGGACAGGGAATGGCTACACCTTC
TRBD1	NA	TRBJ2-4	TRBV27	CASSHQEQGIVVTKNIQYF	TGTGCCAGCAGCCACCAGGAACAGGGGATTGTTGTAACCAAAAACATTCAGTACTTC
TRBD2	NA	TRBJ2-7	TRBV20-1	CSARDASGGSYEQYF	TGCAGTGCTAGAGACGCTAGCGGGGGATCCTACGAGCAGTACTTC
NA	NA	TRBJ2-1	TRBV27	CASSVRPGGNEQFF	TGTGCCAGCAGCGTCCGCCCGGGTGGGAATGAGCAGTTCTTC
NA	NA	TRBJ2-3	TRBV30	CAWSGQAPDTQYF	TGTGCCTGGAGTGGGCAGGCCCCAGATACGCAGTATTTT
TRBD1	NA	TRBJ2-7	TRBV5-1	CASSYPDRGIREQYF	TGCGCCAGCAGCTACCCGGACAGGGGAATCCGCGAGCAGTACTTC
NA	NA	TRBJ2-2	TRBV24-1	CATSPPGGWELFF	TGTGCCACCAGCCCACCCGGGGGATGGGAGCTGTTTTTT
NA	NA	TRBJ2-5	TRBV18	CASSPLRQGQETQYF	TGTGCCAGCTCACCACTCAGACAAGGTCAAGAGACCCAGTACTTC
NA	NA	TRBJ2-1	TRBV20-1	CSARVRGALSYNEQFF	TGCAGTGCTAGAGTTCGTGGGGCTCTCTCCTACAATGAGCAGTTCTTC
TRBD1	NA	TRBJ1-2	TRBV9	CASSGAGTGANYGYTF	TGTGCCAGCAGCGGGGCCGGGACAGGAGCTAACTATGGCTACACCTTC
NA	NA	TRBJ1-1	TRBV5-1	CASSLDVRGNTEAFF	TGCGCCAGCAGCTTGGATGTCAGAGGGAACACTGAAGCTTTCTTT
NA	NA	TRBJ1-5	TRBV6-1	CASNPGGLSNQPQHF	TGTGCCAGCAATCCGGGGGGTCTTAGCAATCAGCCCCAGCATTTT
NA	once	TRBJ2-3	TRBV7-2	CASSLAFSGTADTQYF	TGTGCCAGCAGCTTAGCCTTTAGCGGGACAGCAGATACGCAGTATTTT
NA	few	TRBJ2-1	TRBV12-3/TRBV12-4	CASSGYNEQFF	TGTGCCAGCAGTGGCTACAATGAGCAGTTCTTC
NA	NA	TRBJ2-1	TRBV10-3	CAISGLSSYNEQFF	TGTGCCATCAGTGGACTGAGCTCCTACAATGAGCAGTTCTTC
TRBD1	NA	TRBJ2-5	TRBV7-9	CASSSQGAKETQYF	TGTGCCAGCAGCTCACAGGGGGCGAAGGAGACCCAGTACTTC
TRBD1	NA	TRBJ2-2	TRBV29-1	CSVAGQANTGELFF	TGCAGCGTTGCGGGACAGGCGAACACCGGGGAGCTGTTTTTT